Shown below are 21 T cell receptor beta chains from a single sample sequenced in a study of blood T cell repertoires in COVID-19. TCRdb's copy holds only in-frame clones and misses some; the assay was immunoSEQ multiplex PCR. The profile shows around 100,000 clones, 80% to 85% of them singletons. Sequenced input: peripheral blood. Receptor source: a woman in her 70s with acute or convalescent COVID-19.

The V and J genes are TRBV9 and TRBJ2-3; perhaps TRBD2 as D (6 bases). The CDR3 has 11 amino acids. V was trimmed by 4 bases and J by 15 bases, leaving 15 bases between them. Germline V lookup: CDR1 SGDLS, CDR2 YYNGEE. The CDR3 nucleotides are TGTGCCAGCAGCTACGGGAGCGCCGTCTATTTT. Amino acid sequence: CASSYGSAVYF.

This sequence joins TRBV28 and TRBJ2-1; D perhaps matches TRBD1 (6 bases). CDR3 size: 14 residues. Germline CDR1 MDHEN, CDR2 SYDVKM. Trimming took off 3 bases at V and 5 bases at J, with 11 bases between the two ends. The DNA for the CDR3 is TGTGCCAGCAGTTTCCACAGGGAAAACAATGAGCAGTTCTTC. Encoded protein: CASSFHRENNEQFF.

The chain carries TRBV13 and TRBJ2-2, with D uncertain. Germline-derived CDR1 and CDR2 are PRHDT and FYEKMQ (reference sequence). Trimming removed 5 bases from V and 5 bases from J, with 3 bases in between. CDR3 size: 11 residues. CDR3 region: CASSLTGELFF. The CDR3 nucleotides are TGTGCCAGCAGCCTTACCGGGGAGCTGTTTTTT.

The chain is built from TRBV2 and TRBJ1-5, with 10 bases that match TRBD1. V lost 1 base and J lost 5; bases outside the gene matches: 5. The CDR3 runs 16 residues. Germline V gene lookup returns CDR1 SNHLY and CDR2 FYNNEI. CDR3 region: CASSEGDRGGDQPQHF. CDR3 nucleotide sequence: TGTGCCAGCAGTGAAGGGGACAGGGGAGGGGATCAGCCCCAGCATTTT.

The chain carries TRBV10-3 and TRBJ2-6, with TRBD1 matching 7 bases. Per germline, CDR1 ENHRY and CDR2 SYGVKD. The CDR3 is 15 amino acids. The junction had 4 bases not matched to a gene; V was cut back by 5 bases and J by 3 bases. The CDR3 coding sequence is TGTGCCATCAGTCCTGGACAGGATGGGGCCAACGTCCTGACTTTC. As protein: CAISPGQDGANVLTF.

This clone appeared once. The CDR3, as DNA: TGTGCCATCGAGACAGGGATGGTTGAAGCTTTCTTT. The encoded protein is CAIETGMVEAFF. V gene TRBV21-1 combines with J gene TRBJ1-1; the table calls TRBD1, which could not be checked here. TRBV21-1 is termed a pseudogene. This CDR3 is built from 12 residues.

The V call is TRBV6-5, the J call TRBJ1-1, with D possibly TRBD1 on 6 matching bases. V gave up 7 bases and J gave up 2 bases, with 17 bases separating them. Looked up from germline, CDR1 is MNHEY and CDR2 is SVGAGI. The CDR3 runs to 15 residues. CDR3 sequence reads: CASNKRGGLNTEAFF. The CDR3 DNA reads TGTGCCAGCAATAAAAGGGGGGGGTTAAACACTGAAGCTTTCTTT.

The chain recombines TRBV5-1 with TRBJ2-5, with 12 bases matching TRBD2. Trimming took 3 bases from V and 2 from J; bases not matched to a gene: 5. This CDR3 has 16 residues. Germline V gives CDR1 SGHRS, CDR2 YFSETQ. The CDR3 coding sequence is TGCGCCAGCAGCTCCACTAGCGGGGGGACTCAAGAGACCCAGTACTTC. It codes for CASSSTSGGTQETQYF.

V gene TRBV2 combines with J gene TRBJ2-1, with 10 bases that match TRBD1. The ends lost 3 bases at V and 9 bases at J; junction bases unmatched: 8. The CDR3 sequence is 15 residues long. CDR1 is SNHLY and CDR2 is FYNNEI in the germline V gene. The CDR3 nucleotides are TGTGCCAGCAGTGATGTGGGACAGGGGAGGAGTGAGCAGTTCTTC. Translating it yields CASSDVGQGRSEQFF. Together with reference TRBV2 and TRBJ2-1, the CDR3 gives the full variable domain: EPEVTQTPSHQVTQMGQEVILRCVPISNHLYFYWYRQILGQKVEFLVSFYNNEISEKSEIFDDQFSVERPDGSNFTLKIRSTKLEDSAMYFCASSDVGQGRSEQFFGPGTRLTVL.

In this sample, this clone turned up once. This chain connects TRBV2 to TRBJ1-2; D unclear. V lost 2 bases, J lost 2 bases, and 3 bases lay in between. The CDR3 runs to 12 residues. Germline CDR1 SNHLY, CDR2 FYNNEI. CDR3 in DNA: TGTGCCAGCAGTGAACAGAACTATGGCTACACCTTC. Amino acids: CASSEQNYGYTF.

V usage is TRBV12-3 or TRBV12-4 and J usage is TRBJ2-7; TRBD1 aligns across 9 bases. V dropped 6 bases and J dropped 11; count of bases not matched to a gene: 5. There are 11 residues in the CDR3. CDR3 amino acids: CASSLGQGKYF. The CDR3 nucleotides are TGTGCCAGCAGCCTTGGACAGGGGAAGTACTTC.

DNA of the CDR3: TGTGCCAGCAGTGAAGCGGGGCGGCCACAAGAGACCCAGTACTTC. Translating gives CASSEAGRPQETQYF. The V and J genes are TRBV6-1 and TRBJ2-5; D possibly corresponds to TRBD1 (5 bases). Germline CDR1 and CDR2: MNHNS and SASEGT. The CDR3 spans 15 residues. V was clipped by 0 bases and J by 2 bases, with 10 bases between them.

The CDR3 DNA reads TGTGCCAGCAGCGTAGCTGAGGCCGGGGAGCTGTTTTTT. It codes for CASSVAEAGELFF. The J gene is TRBJ2-2, the V gene TRBV9, with no clear D. Germline V gene data show CDR1 as SGDLS and CDR2 as YYNGEE. The CDR3 covers 13 residues. V shed 0 bases and J shed 6 bases, with 6 bases lying between them.

This chain links TRBV2 with TRBJ2-5, with 8 positions matching TRBD2. The CDR3 length is 15 residues. V shed 5 bases and J 0 bases; nucleotides not matched to a gene: 5. The germline V gene encodes CDR1 SNHLY and CDR2 FYNNEI. The CDR3 DNA sequence: TGTGCCAGCAGTAGGCAGCGGGGGTACCAAGAGACCCAGTACTTC. Protein: CASSRQRGYQETQYF.

CDR3 bases: TGTGCCAGCAGTTTAACGGGGGATCAGCCCCAGCATTTT. Protein: CASSLTGDQPQHF. The chain couples TRBV12-3 or TRBV12-4 to TRBJ1-5; D may be TRBD1 (5 bases). V lost 2 bases and J lost 5, with 7 bases in between. The CDR3 loop spans 13 amino acids.

The V call is TRBV7-7, the J call TRBJ2-6; 8 positions match TRBD1. The ends lost 9 bases at V and 4 bases at J; junction bases unmatched: 17. Germline assignment: CDR1 SSHAT and CDR2 FNYEAQ (reference sequence). There are 18 residues in the CDR3. This CDR3 is CARSGGDRPAEGANVLTF. The CDR3 nucleotides read TGTGCCAGGTCGGGCGGGGACAGGCCGGCGGAAGGGGCCAACGTCCTGACTTTC.

This chain joins TRBV27 and TRBJ2-1; D unclear. The CDR3 runs 13 residues. Germline CDR1 reads MNHEY; CDR2 reads SMNVEV (reference sequence). Trimming removed 6 bases at V and 2 bases at J, with 8 bases between. CDR3 DNA sequence: TGTGCCAGCAGCCCTAGTGCCTACAATGAGCAGTTCTTC. This gives the protein CASSPSAYNEQFF.

This chain links TRBV5-4 with TRBJ2-5; 9 positions match TRBD2. Per the germline V gene, CDR1 is SGHNT and CDR2 is YYREEE (reference sequence). With 1 base clipped from V and 5 bases from J, the junction kept 12 bases outside the gene matches. CDR3 length: 17 amino acids. CDR3 in amino acids: CASSLPGLASISETQYF. CDR3 bases: TGTGCCAGCAGCTTGCCGGGACTAGCCTCTATTAGTGAGACCCAGTACTTC.

This clone ranks as medium-sized. The V and J genes are TRBV4-2 and TRBJ2-2, with TRBD1 as a possible D gene (5 bases). Germline CDR1 and CDR2: LGHNA and YNFKEQ. Trimming pared 6 bases from V and 4 bases from J, leaving 18 bases between. The CDR3 is 16 amino acids. This CDR3 reads CASSPRSQGTTGELFF. The CDR3 DNA reads as TGTGCCAGCAGTCCACGAAGCCAGGGTACCACCGGGGAGCTGTTTTTT.

Only one count was recorded for this clone. The V and J genes are TRBV15 and TRBJ2-5; D gene ambiguous. The germline V and J ends were trimmed by 5 bases and 0 bases, with 13 bases remaining between them. Germline V gene data show CDR1 as LNHNV and CDR2 as YYDKDF (reference sequence). The CDR3 has 15 amino acids. CDR3 region: CATSGQPLYQETQYF. The DNA for the CDR3 is TGTGCCACCAGCGGGCAGCCCCTGTACCAAGAGACCCAGTACTTC.

This clone was observed a single time. CDR3 coding DNA: TGTGCCAGCAGCTTAGACACTAGCGGGGCCGGGGAGCTGTTTTTT. It codes for CASSLDTSGAGELFF. The V gene is TRBV7-9, the J gene TRBJ2-2; 10 nucleotides match TRBD2. This CDR3 has 15 residues. J gave up 6 bases and V 1 base, and 2 bases lay outside the gene matches. CDR1 is SEHNR, CDR2 FQNEAQ, per germline (reference sequence).